Sequencing of this T cell receptor (beta chain) was carried out in a study of cytomegalovirus exposure and HLA in healthy donors. Regarding this clone: Its antigen is undetermined.

13 Jbeta primers and 60 Vbeta primers were used for the PCR. Repertoires were generated with immunoSEQ multiplex PCR, while TCRdb's copy carries only in-frame clones and drops some. In the table there are more than 25,000 clones, about 66% of which are singletons. The study, taken as a whole, reports: CMV serostatus was the only immune exposure information that was available. The classifier reportedly diagnosed cytomegalovirus status with high sensitivity and specificity.

This clonotype was sampled from a male donor in good health and CMV-seropositive. Sequenced: PBMCs.

The DNA of the CDR3 is TGTGCCAGCAGGGGCAGACAGCTTCTTAATGAAAAACTGTTTTTT. Residues: CASRGRQLLNEKLFF. This rearrangement joins TRBV6-1 to TRBJ1-4; tentative D call: TRBD1 (5 bases). CDR3 length equals 15 residues. V shed 6 bases and J shed 4 bases, with 15 bases lying between them. The germline gives CDR1 MNHNS, CDR2 SASEGT.